The clone carrying this T cell receptor (beta chain) has just one count. These data originate in a study of technical replicates of blood from several donors. Here immunoSEQ multiplex PCR was the method, and the copy in TCRdb shows in-frame clones only, minus some. The sample records 75,000 to 90,000 clones, roughly 94% being singletons. The CDR3 spans 13 residues. V shed 5 bases and J 6 bases; nucleotides not matched to a gene: 4. Looked up from germline, CDR1 is SGHTA and CDR2 is FQGTGA. The V gene is TRBV7-3, the J gene TRBJ2-3; 8 positions match TRBD2. The material sequenced was T cells isolated from PBMCs. The source is a human donor in good health. The CDR3 protein is CASSAGLGDTQYF. DNA of the CDR3: TGTGCCAGCAGCGCGGGACTAGGTGATACGCAGTATTTT.